These T cell receptor beta chains were read from a single sample in a study of T-cell reconstitution after alpha-beta-depleted transplantation in children. A single record per CDR3 protein comes from TCRdb applying MiXCR to the PCR reads. The sample yields around 440,000 distinct CDR3 sequences, 8% to 11% seen once. Sequenced here: PBMCs, sampled before TCRalphabeta/CD19-depleted stem cell transplant. These receptors all stem from a child aged 2 to 15 with inherited bone marrow failure, due to receive a stem cell transplant. The CDR3 runs from the conserved cysteine through the conserved F or W. The order of the fields is D gene, J gene, clone size, V gene, CDR3 protein, CDR3 DNA. The D gene is left open where the match is weak. Size tells how often a clone was seen (once, few, many) or the class of an expanded clone, and some rows leave it out.

NA | TRBJ1-1 | many | TRBV20-1 | CSARTRGPEAFF | TGCAGTGCTAGAACTCGCGGTCCTGAAGCTTTCTTT
TRBD2 | TRBJ2-3 | few | TRBV5-4 | CASSAGLAGASDTQYF | TGTGCCAGCAGCGCAGGACTAGCGGGAGCGTCAGATACGCAGTATTTT
NA | TRBJ2-2 | many | TRBV12-3/TRBV12-4 | CASSFSVGGELFF | TGTGCCAGCAGTTTCTCAGTCGGCGGGGAGCTGTTTTTT
TRBD2 | TRBJ2-1 | many | TRBV7-8 | CASSPAGTRSYNEQFF | TGTGCCAGCAGCCCGGCCGGGACTAGGAGTTACAATGAGCAGTTCTTC
NA | TRBJ2-1 | many | TRBV11-2 | CASSLGGTESSYNEQFF | TGTGCCAGCAGCTTAGGCGGAACTGAAAGCTCCTACAATGAGCAGTTCTTC
NA | TRBJ2-1 | many | TRBV5-1 | CASSLGSPYNEQFF | TGCGCCAGCAGCTTGGGATCCCCCTACAATGAGCAGTTCTTC
NA | TRBJ2-7 | many | TRBV10-3 | CAISEAGTYSYEQYF | TGTGCCATCAGTGAGGCCGGGACATACTCCTACGAGCAGTACTTC
TRBD1 | TRBJ2-2 | few | TRBV7-2 | CASRDRGQNTGELFF | TGTGCCAGCAGAGACAGGGGACAGAACACCGGGGAGCTGTTTTTT
NA | TRBJ1-1 | many | TRBV5-1 | CASSSYPGTFVTEAFF | TGCGCCAGCAGCTCGTATCCCGGGACATTCGTCACTGAAGCTTTCTTT
TRBD2 | TRBJ2-1 | many | TRBV4-3 | CASSQVGSGSPHEQFF | TGCGCCAGCAGCCAAGTTGGTAGCGGGAGTCCCCATGAGCAGTTCTTC
TRBD1 | TRBJ2-7 | few | TRBV7-2 | CASSLSGQGTYEQYF | TGTGCCAGCAGCTTATCAGGACAGGGGACCTACGAGCAGTACTTC
NA | TRBJ2-7 | many | TRBV7-2 | CASSLGPATGEQYF | TGTGCCAGCAGCTTAGGGCCTGCGACGGGGGAGCAGTACTTC
NA | TRBJ1-1 | many | TRBV28 | CASSPREWYRNTEAFF | TGTGCCAGCAGCCCCCGGGAGTGGTATCGGAACACTGAAGCTTTCTTT
NA | TRBJ2-2 | many | TRBV10-2 | CASSVEGANTGELFF | TGCGCCAGCAGTGTTGAGGGGGCGAACACCGGGGAGCTGTTTTTT
NA | TRBJ2-1 | many | TRBV20-1 | CSAPGLITGNEQFF | TGCAGTGCGCCGGGACTCATAACGGGCAATGAGCAGTTCTTC
NA | TRBJ1-3 | many | TRBV28 | CASSTQAYSSGNTIYF | TGTGCCAGCAGTACACAGGCATACAGCTCTGGAAACACCATATATTTT
NA | TRBJ2-7 | many | TRBV7-8 | CASSSGFSYEQYF | TGTGCCAGCAGCTCCGGGTTCTCCTACGAGCAGTACTTC
TRBD1 | TRBJ2-7 | many | TRBV6-5 | CASSYGTGGSYEQYF | TGTGCCAGCAGTTACGGGACAGGGGGCTCCTACGAGCAGTACTTC
NA | TRBJ2-5 | many | TRBV7-9 | CASSSPWETQYF | TGTGCCAGCAGTTCGCCGTGGGAGACCCAGTACTTC
NA | TRBJ2-2 | many | TRBV10-1 | CASSESGGGLRTGELFF | TGCGCCAGCAGTGAGTCGGGTGGGGGGCTAAGGACCGGGGAGCTGTTTTTT
NA | TRBJ2-5 | NA | TRBV4-2 | CASSQAFGETQYF | TGTGCCAGCAGCCAAGCTTTCGGAGAGACCCAGTACTTC
NA | TRBJ2-1 | many | TRBV6-2/TRBV6-3 | CASSYGRDWLNNEQFF | TGTGCCAGCAGTTACGGCCGGGACTGGCTCAACAATGAGCAGTTCTTC
NA | TRBJ1-2 | many | TRBV7-6 | CASSPNGEDYGYTF | TGTGCCAGCAGCCCGAACGGGGAAGACTATGGCTACACCTTC
TRBD2 | TRBJ2-7 | many | TRBV5-1 | CASRLDGRANEQYF | TGCGCCAGCAGATTGGACGGGAGGGCAAACGAGCAGTACTTC
TRBD1 | TRBJ1-1 | many | TRBV6-5 | CASTSGGFEAFF | TGTGCCAGCACTTCAGGGGGGTTTGAAGCTTTCTTT
NA | TRBJ2-1 | NA | TRBV5-1 | CASSLVGLASNEQFF | TGCGCCAGCAGCTTGGTTGGGCTAGCGAGCAATGAGCAGTTCTTC
NA | TRBJ2-3 | NA | TRBV20-1 | CSARWRGLTDTQYF | TGCAGTGCTAGATGGAGGGGGCTCACAGATACGCAGTATTTT
NA | TRBJ2-7 | few | TRBV5-4 | CASSFGQLNEQYF | TGTGCCAGCAGCTTTGGACAACTAAACGAGCAGTACTTC
NA | TRBJ1-5 | many | TRBV29-1 | CSVALQGQPQHF | TGCAGCGTGGCCCTACAGGGTCAGCCCCAGCATTTT
TRBD2 | TRBJ2-3 | many | TRBV12-3/TRBV12-4 | CASSLIGRATDTQYF | TGTGCCAGCAGTTTAATCGGGAGGGCCACAGATACGCAGTATTTT
TRBD2 | TRBJ2-7 | NA | TRBV3-1 | CATSQQPPSGEPYEQYF | TGTGCCACCAGCCAGCAGCCCCCCAGCGGGGAGCCTTACGAGCAGTACTTC
TRBD1 | TRBJ2-1 | many | TRBV5-1 | CASSALPGTGANEQFF | TGCGCCAGCAGCGCTTTGCCCGGGACAGGGGCTAATGAGCAGTTCTTC
TRBD1 | TRBJ2-1 | many | TRBV29-1 | CSVEPGTGGNEQFF | TGCAGCGTTGAACCTGGGACAGGGGGAAATGAGCAGTTCTTC
NA | TRBJ1-3 | many | TRBV28 | CASSLRGTNSGNTIYF | TGTGCCAGCAGTTTGAGGGGGACTAACTCTGGAAACACCATATATTTT
TRBD1 | TRBJ2-3 | NA | TRBV12-3/TRBV12-4 | CASSPDREGTDTQYF | TGTGCCAGCAGCCCGGACAGGGAGGGCACAGATACGCAGTATTTT
NA | TRBJ2-7 | NA | TRBV13 | CASSLGLTRATEQYF | TGTGCCAGCAGCTTAGGCCTAACTCGAGCCACCGAGCAGTACTTC
NA | TRBJ1-5 | many | TRBV24-1 | CATSGLGRRQPQHF | TGTGCCACCAGTGGGCTAGGGAGGCGGCAGCCCCAGCATTTT
NA | TRBJ2-5 | few | TRBV29-1 | CSVDPYGRQETQYF | TGCAGCGTTGACCCATACGGCCGCCAAGAGACCCAGTACTTC
NA | TRBJ2-6 | NA | TRBV10-2 | CASSEFPGPILSGANVLTF | TGCGCCAGCAGTGAGTTCCCGGGACCCATACTCTCTGGGGCCAACGTCCTGACTTTC
NA | TRBJ2-1 | many | TRBV5-1 | CASSGGGAGLNEQFF | TGCGCCAGCAGCGGAGGGGGCGCAGGTCTCAATGAGCAGTTCTTC
TRBD1 | TRBJ1-1 | NA | TRBV18 | CASSPDRVATEAFF | TGTGCCAGCTCACCAGACAGGGTCGCCACTGAAGCTTTCTTT
NA | TRBJ1-1 | many | TRBV7-2 | CASSLGPGWRQNTEAFF | TGTGCCAGCAGCTTAGGACCCGGGTGGAGGCAGAACACTGAAGCTTTCTTT
NA | TRBJ2-1 | NA | TRBV19 | CAASRAASYYNEQFF | TGTGCCGCGTCCCGGGCGGCGAGCTACTACAATGAGCAGTTCTTC
TRBD2 | TRBJ2-7 | NA | TRBV19 | CASSISPSGSYEQYF | TGTGCCAGTAGTATAAGTCCTAGCGGGAGCTACGAGCAGTACTTC
TRBD2 | TRBJ2-1 | many | TRBV7-9 | CASSLTPGLAGKNEQFF | TGTGCCAGCAGCTTAACGCCCGGACTAGCGGGAAAGAATGAGCAGTTCTTC
TRBD2 | TRBJ2-7 | many | TRBV5-6 | CASSQWREGIYEQYF | TGTGCCAGCAGCCAATGGCGGGAGGGTATTTACGAGCAGTACTTC